This paragraph covers one T cell receptor beta chain sequence. The antigen remains undetermined. Combining a sample-barcoded 5' primer with a J-beta primer mix, a second PCR ran for about 6 to 11 cycles. The authors tagged each cDNA molecule using a template-switch adaptor with 12 random nucleotides. In TCRdb, the 5' RACE reads were re-called with MiXCR into one record per CDR3 protein. This sample carries about 1.5 million distinct CDR3 sequences, approximately 39% of them seen once, and the ten largest clones take about 4%. The data belong to a study of blood T cells in healthy people across ages. Study results and caveats: PBMCs were not sorted, which prevented a conclusive comparison of naive versus antigen-experienced cells. TCR beta diversity, measured per million T cells, fell in a roughly linear way with age.

The CDR3 sequence is 12 residues long. Germline V gene sequence: CDR1 LGHNT, CDR2 FRNRAP. Between the trimmed V and J ends, which lost 3 bases and 7 bases, there was a span of 9 bases. This receptor was taken from a young woman in good health. The specimen was blood. The chain links TRBV12-5 to TRBJ1-2; D remains ambiguous. The DNA for the CDR3 is TGTGCTAGTGGTTTAGAGTGGTCTGGCTACACCTTC. Translation gives CASGLEWSGYTF.